The 21 T cell receptor beta chains given below trace back to one sample, sequenced in a study of cytomegalovirus exposure and HLA in healthy donors. In the PCR, 60 Vbeta and 13 Jbeta primers were used. Measured with immunoSEQ multiplex PCR; TCRdb has only the in-frame clones, and not every one. Among about 170,000 clones listed, 70% to 90% were seen once. The sample consisted of PBMCs. The receptors originated from a man between 25 and 39 years old in good health and CMV-seropositive.

V and J are TRBV21-1 and TRBJ2-3; TRBD2, the D gene given by the table, was not confirmed from the DNA. TRBV21-1 is a pseudogene. The CDR3 runs 19 residues. CDR3 amino acids: CASSKGVSGTTTSTDTQYF. CDR3 nucleotide sequence: TGTGCCAGCAGCAAGGGGGTGTCAGGGACTACGACTAGCACAGATACGCAGTATTTT.

The V call is TRBV11-3, the J call TRBJ2-7; the match to TRBD1 covers 7 bases. With V trimmed by 4 bases and J by 5 bases, 11 bases remained unmatched. The CDR3 contains 15 residues. In germline, CDR1 is SGHNT, CDR2 YENEEA. The DNA for the CDR3 is TGTGCCAGCAGCTGGCTCACCGGGACAGCTAACGAGCAGTACTTC. Encoded protein: CASSWLTGTANEQYF.

The chain carries TRBV28 and TRBJ1-5; weak D call: TRBD1 (5 bases). V gave up 6 bases and J gave up 0 bases, with 18 bases separating them. The CDR3 consists of 17 residues. Germline V gene data show CDR1 as MDHEN and CDR2 as SYDVKM. CDR3 amino acids: CASRLPGTRHSNQPQHF. CDR3 sequence (DNA): TGTGCCAGCAGACTGCCCGGGACTCGACATAGCAATCAGCCCCAGCATTTT.

This clone occurred once. For the CDR3, the DNA is TGTGCCAGCAGCGTAGGGGCCAGCTATTTGGGAAACACCATATATTTT. This translates into CASSVGASYLGNTIYF. The rearrangement joins TRBV9 to TRBJ1-3; D is unclear. The V end lost 0 bases, the J end lost 4 bases, and 14 bases lay between the germline ends. Germline CDR1 SGDLS, CDR2 YYNGEE. There are 16 residues in the CDR3.

Remarks on this clone: At one of its ends the junction is not consistent with the germline gene, which may arise from a read error. The chain is built from TRBV7-9 and TRBJ1-1, with 11 bases fitting TRBD1. The CDR3 has 16 residues. Germline CDR1 reads SEHNR; CDR2 reads FQNEAQ (reference sequence). The CDR3 DNA follows: TGTTCCAGCAGCTTAGCCAGGACAGGGGGCGTAAATGAAGCTTTCTTT. This encodes CSSSLARTGGVNEAFF.

The chain couples TRBV27 to TRBJ2-7, with TRBD2 matching 7 bases. Germline V lookup: CDR1 MNHEY, CDR2 SMNVEV (reference sequence). This CDR3 is built from 15 residues. V shed 3 bases and J 7 bases; nucleotides not matched to a gene: 12. The CDR3, as DNA: TGTGCCAGCAGTTTGGTTCTAGCGGACCCCTGGGAGCAGTACTTC. Translating gives CASSLVLADPWEQYF.

The CDR3 nucleotides are TGTGCCAGCAGCTTCCAGGGACAGGGGGAAGCTTTCTTT. This gives the protein CASSFQGQGEAFF. The chain joins TRBV7-9 to TRBJ1-1, with 10 bases aligning to TRBD1. This CDR3 is built from 13 residues. From germline, CDR1 is SEHNR and CDR2 FQNEAQ (reference sequence). The V gene end was trimmed by 3 bases and the J gene end by 8 bases; junction bases not matched to a gene: 3.

The chain employs TRBV2 and TRBJ1-2; D is uncertain. V gave up 0 bases and J gave up 4 bases, with 15 bases separating them. CDR3 length equals 16 residues. Per germline, CDR1 SNHLY and CDR2 FYNNEI. CDR3 sequence (DNA): TGTGCCAGCAGTGAAGCGCTTCGGAGACTGGTCTATGGCTACACCTTC. Protein sequence: CASSEALRRLVYGYTF.

This chain connects TRBV6-5 to TRBJ2-3; 8 bases map to TRBD1. CDR3 length: 14 amino acids. The V gene end was trimmed by 4 bases and the J gene end by 1 base; junction bases not matched to a gene: 1. CDR1 and CDR2 (germline): MNHEY, SVGAGI. CDR3 protein: CASSSDRGTDTQYF. The CDR3 DNA reads as TGTGCCAGCAGTTCGGACAGGGGCACAGATACGCAGTATTTT.

This clone showed up just a few times. The V and J genes are TRBV4-1 and TRBJ2-1; D unclear. Per germline, CDR1 MGHRA and CDR2 YSYEKL. CDR3 length: 14 residues. V was trimmed by 4 bases and J by 5 bases, leaving 12 bases between them. CDR3 nucleotides: TGCGCCAGCAGCCCTCGACTGACCGACAATGAGCAGTTCTTC. Its protein product is CASSPRLTDNEQFF.

This clone was counted once. The genes are TRBV9 and TRBJ2-5; 10 bases match TRBD1. This CDR3 has 15 residues. The junction had 4 bases not matched to a gene; V was cut back by 3 bases and J by 2 bases. Looked up from germline, CDR1 is SGDLS and CDR2 is YYNGEE. The CDR3: CASSGQGARQETQYF. DNA for the CDR3: TGTGCCAGCAGCGGACAGGGGGCGCGGCAAGAGACCCAGTACTTC.

The gene calls are TRBV4-2 and TRBJ1-4; 10 nucleotides agree with TRBD1. V shed 4 bases, J shed 6 bases, and the junction held 5 bases outside the gene matches. CDR1 LGHNA and CDR2 YNFKEQ come from the germline V gene. CDR3 length equals 15 residues. CDR3 loop: CASSPRQGAHEKLFF. CDR3 in DNA: TGTGCCAGCAGCCCTAGACAGGGGGCGCATGAAAAACTGTTTTTT.

The chain combines TRBV7-8 with TRBJ1-5, with TRBD1 matching 10 bases. This CDR3 spans 17 amino acids. V shed 5 bases and J 0 bases; nucleotides not matched to a gene: 7. CDR1 is SGHVS, CDR2 FQNEAQ, per germline. The DNA for the CDR3 is TGTGCCAGCAGCCTCGGGACAGGGGCAAATAGCAATCAGCCCCAGCATTTT. Amino acids: CASSLGTGANSNQPQHF.

This clone was recorded a few times. The rearrangement uses TRBV6-1 and TRBJ2-5; a weak D match, TRBD2 (5 bases). The germline V and J ends were trimmed by 7 bases and 5 bases, with 17 bases remaining between them. This CDR3 has 14 residues. Germline lookup yields CDR1 MNHNS and CDR2 SASEGT. In DNA, the CDR3 is TGTGCCAGCAACATGGACCCGGGGATTGAGACCCAGTACTTC. It codes for CASNMDPGIETQYF.

This chain links TRBV7-6 with TRBJ2-7, with D perhaps TRBD1 (6 bases). The ends were cut back, 5 bases at V and 6 bases at J, with 11 bases in the middle. Germline V gene lookup returns CDR1 SGHVS and CDR2 FNYEAQ. The CDR3 has 12 amino acids. CDR3 in amino acids: CASSGQSGEQYF. CDR3 nucleotides: TGTGCCAGCAGCGGACAGAGTGGCGAGCAGTACTTC.

This clone was counted only a few times. The chain is built from TRBV6-1 and TRBJ2-7, with 8 positions matching TRBD1. Germline CDR1 reads MNHNS; CDR2 reads SASEGT. V shed 10 bases, J shed 2 bases, and the junction held 7 bases outside the gene matches. This CDR3 is 13 amino acids long. Written as DNA, the CDR3 is TGTGCCACCAGGACAGGGCCAGCCTACGAGCAGTACTTC. Its protein is CATRTGPAYEQYF.

The chain joins TRBV7-2 to TRBJ2-1, with 10 positions matching TRBD2. The CDR3 has 16 residues. Germline V gene sequence: CDR1 SGHTA, CDR2 FQGNSA. V shed 3 bases and J 6 bases; nucleotides not matched to a gene: 8. CDR3 DNA sequence: TGTGCCAGCAGCTTGGTTGCTAGCGGGGGCTCCAATGAGCAGTTCTTC. This translates into CASSLVASGGSNEQFF.

V usage is TRBV19 and J usage is TRBJ2-1; TRBD2 agrees at 8 bases. The V gene's germline CDR1 is LNHDA and CDR2 SQIVND (reference sequence). V lost 6 bases and J lost 0; bases outside the gene matches: 7. The CDR3 has 16 amino acids. The CDR3 DNA follows: TGTGCCAGTAGCCCGGGACTAGTAAGCTCCTACAATGAGCAGTTCTTC. Its translation is CASSPGLVSSYNEQFF. Drawing the rest from reference TRBV19 and TRBJ2-1, the complete variable domain is DGGITQSPKYLFRKEGQNVTLSCEQNLNHDAMYWYRQDPGQGLRLIYYSQIVNDFQKGDIAEGYSVSREKKESFPLTVTSAQKNPTAFYLCASSPGLVSSYNEQFFGPGTRLTVL.

This clone was seen just once. CDR3 DNA: TGTGCCAGCAGCCGATCCACTCCTACAGGAAACACCGGGGAGCTGTTTTTT. This encodes CASSRSTPTGNTGELFF. This chain uses TRBV7-6 with TRBJ2-2, with D possibly matching TRBD1 (5 bases). Germline CDR1 reads SGHVS; CDR2 reads FNYEAQ. CDR3 length: 17 amino acids. V was clipped by 5 bases and J by 2 bases, with 18 bases between them.

The chain combines TRBV25-1 with TRBJ2-3; D is ambiguous. V was clipped by 3 bases and J by 0 bases, with 7 bases between them. From germline, CDR1 is MGHDK and CDR2 SYGVNS. This CDR3 contains 14 residues. The CDR3 loop is CASSDMRSTDTQYF. CDR3 sequence (DNA): TGTGCCAGCAGTGATATGCGGAGCACAGATACGCAGTATTTT.

The genes are TRBV4-1 and TRBJ2-1; 12 nucleotides align to TRBD2. Germline assignment: CDR1 MGHRA and CDR2 YSYEKL. With 1 base clipped from V and 6 bases from J, the junction kept 7 bases outside the gene matches. The CDR3 length is 17 residues. The CDR3 nucleotides read TGCGCCAGCAGCCAAGGGCAAACTAGCGGGAGGTTCAATGAGCAGTTCTTC. Protein product: CASSQGQTSGRFNEQFF.